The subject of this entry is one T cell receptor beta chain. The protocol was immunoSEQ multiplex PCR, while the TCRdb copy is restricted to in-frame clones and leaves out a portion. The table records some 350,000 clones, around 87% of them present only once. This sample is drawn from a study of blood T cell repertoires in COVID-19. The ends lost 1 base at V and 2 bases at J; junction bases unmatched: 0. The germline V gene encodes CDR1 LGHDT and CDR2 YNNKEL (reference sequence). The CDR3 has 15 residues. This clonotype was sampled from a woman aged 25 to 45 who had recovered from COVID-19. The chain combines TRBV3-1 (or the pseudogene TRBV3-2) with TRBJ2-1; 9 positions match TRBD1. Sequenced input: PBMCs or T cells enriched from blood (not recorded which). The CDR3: CASSQGTGAYNEQFF. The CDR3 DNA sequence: TGTGCCAGCAGCCAAGGGACAGGGGCCTACAATGAGCAGTTCTTC.